One and the same sample provided the 20 T cell receptor beta chains below, sequenced in a study of tumor and adjacent non-tumor tissue in lung cancer. No cell sorting was done before RNA was extracted from the tissue. TCRbeta libraries were built with three rounds of nested PCR, modified from ARM-PCR. Via MiXCR, TCRdb re-called the multiplex PCR reads, giving one row per CDR3 protein. This table holds roughly 150,000 distinct CDR3 sequences, 66% found once. Material: lung tumor tissue. These receptors were taken from a man aged 60 to 75 with small cell lung cancer.

A single count supports this clonotype. This may come from a read error, since a much larger clone is one base off. This chain uses TRBV6-1 with TRBJ2-5; perhaps TRBD1 as D (6 bases). This CDR3 is built from 14 residues. The V end was cut by 3 bases, the J end by 7 bases, with 15 bases between. CDR1 is MNHNS and CDR2 is SASEGT in the germline V gene. The CDR3 bases are TGTGCCAGCAGTGAGAGACAGGCAAGACGGACCCAGTACTTC. This gives the protein CASSERQARRTQYF.

In regard to this clonotype: This sequence may be a read error, since a much larger clone differs from it by one base. The chain links TRBV4-1 to TRBJ2-1, with D maybe TRBD2 (7 bases). The germline V gene encodes CDR1 MGHRA and CDR2 YSYEKL. CDR3 length: 14 residues. CDR3 sequence: CASSHRGGNNEHFF. The DNA of the CDR3 is TGCGCCAGCAGCCATAGGGGGGGTAACAATGAGCATTTCTTC.

As for this clonotype: This likely comes from a read error, as the CDR3 has no conserved phenylalanine or tryptophan at its end. The CDR3 sequence is CASTGGKLPTGELFL. The CDR3 DNA reads TGTGCCAGCACCGGCGGAAAGCTGCCCACCGGGGAGCTGTTTCTT. The chain joins TRBV7-9 to TRBJ2-2; D is ambiguous. The CDR3 is made up of 15 amino acids. V gave up 7 bases and J gave up 4 bases, with 16 bases separating them. The germline V gene encodes CDR1 SEHNR and CDR2 FQNEAQ (reference sequence).

The chain combines TRBV20-1 with TRBJ2-7, with D possibly matching TRBD1 (6 bases). V lost 5 bases and J 2 bases, leaving 19 bases between the germline ends. CDR1 and CDR2 from the germline V gene are DFQATT and SNEGSKA (reference sequence). The CDR3 is 15 amino acids. CDR3 in amino acids: CSARPGASLAYEQYF. For the CDR3, the DNA is TGCAGTGCTCGACCAGGGGCTAGCTTAGCCTACGAGCAGTACTTC.

Comments on this clonotype: Given a much more abundant clone one base away, this may be a read error. The CDR3 here is CSVEGGRGTFEQYF. The CDR3 DNA follows: TGCAGCGTTGAAGGAGGGAGAGGGACGTTCGAGCAGTACTTC. The genes are TRBV29-1 and TRBJ2-7; D may match TRBD1 or TRBD2 (5 bases each). The V end lost 1 base, the J end lost 6 bases, and 16 bases lay between the germline ends. Germline CDR1 SQVTM, CDR2 ANQGSEA. The CDR3 runs to 14 residues.

Regarding this clonotype: Germline is not matched at one junction end, which may reflect a read error. V gene TRBV6-1 combines with J gene TRBJ1-2, with D unclear. Germline loops: CDR1 MNHNS, CDR2 SASEGT. The CDR3 is 13 amino acids. CDR3 DNA sequence: TGTGCCATCAGTGGGTTTGGAGGATATGGCTACACCTTC. Translating gives CAISGFGGYGYTF.

On this clonotype: At one boundary the junction diverges from the germline segment, which might be a read error. The chain uses TRBV11-3 and TRBJ1-4; TRBD1 agrees at 8 bases. The CDR3 spans 15 residues. The germline gives CDR1 SGHNT, CDR2 YENEEA. The CDR3 nucleotides read TGTGCCAGTAGCTTCGGGACAGGCATTAATGAAAAACTGTTTTTT. Protein sequence: CASSFGTGINEKLFF.

Notes on this clonotype: A much bigger clone sits one base away, suggesting this may be a read error. J is TRBJ2-3 and V is TRBV29-1, with TRBD1 as a possible D gene (6 bases). CDR1 SQVTM and CDR2 ANQGSEA come from the germline V gene. The CDR3 extends over 16 amino acids. V was clipped by 0 bases and J by 6 bases, with 19 bases between them. The CDR3 protein is CSVEDRYRALFDTQYF. CDR3 nucleotide sequence: TGCAGCGTTGAAGATCGGTACAGGGCTCTTTTTGATACGCAGTATTTT.

This clonotype was seen a handful of times. The chain is built from TRBV13 and TRBJ2-6, with TRBD1 matching over 7 bases. CDR1 and CDR2 (germline): PRHDT, FYEKMQ (reference sequence). The V gene end was trimmed by 2 bases and the J gene end by 0 bases; junction bases not matched to a gene: 4. The CDR3 extends over 17 amino acids. The CDR3 here is CASSLNRDSSGANVLTF. The CDR3 bases are TGTGCCAGCAGCTTAAACCGGGACAGCTCTGGGGCCAACGTCCTGACTTTC.

Only one count was recorded for this clonotype. One junction end disagrees with the germline gene, perhaps due to a read error. The chain has TRBV6-5 and TRBJ1-2, with TRBD1 as a possible D gene (6 bases). Germline CDR1 is MNHEY and CDR2 is SVGAGI. This CDR3 region has 15 residues. CDR3 loop: CVSSLQTGTIYGYTF. The DNA for the CDR3 is TGTGTCAGCAGCCTGCAAACCGGGACAATCTATGGCTACACCTTC.

This clonotype was recorded at least ten times. The chain is built from TRBV30 and TRBJ2-1; tentatively, D is TRBD2 (5 bases). V gave up 3 bases and J gave up 3 bases, with 6 bases separating them. CDR3 length equals 12 residues. Germline loops: CDR1 GTSNPN, CDR2 SVGIG (reference sequence). The CDR3 loop is CAWRDYYNEQFF. DNA for the CDR3: TGTGCCTGGAGAGACTACTACAATGAGCAGTTCTTC.

This clonotype was counted a few times. Just one base apart from a much larger clone, this may be a read error. In DNA form, the CDR3 reads TGTGCCAGCAGCCCGGGACAGGGTTCCTACAATGAGCAGCTCTTC. Its protein is CASSPGQGSYNEQLF. J is TRBJ2-1 and V is TRBV7-9; TRBD1 matches 9 bases. Germline CDR1 and CDR2: SEHNR and FQNEAQ (reference sequence). This CDR3 comprises 15 residues.

As concerns this clonotype: A much larger clone sits a single nucleotide away, making a read error possible. The V and J genes are TRBV6-1 and TRBJ2-7, with D perhaps TRBD1 (6 bases). Germline values: CDR1 MNHNS, CDR2 SASEGT. This CDR3 is 16 amino acids long. The CDR3 DNA sequence: TGTGTCAGCAAAAGGATACAGGGAACCCAATCCTACGAGCAGTACTTC. Encoded protein: CVSKRIQGTQSYEQYF.

This sequence joins TRBV24-1 and TRBJ2-3, with D possibly matching TRBD1 (6 bases). Between the trimmed V and J ends, which lost 4 bases and 7 bases, there was a span of 20 bases. CDR1 and CDR2 from the germline V gene are KGHDR and SFDVKD. This CDR3 contains 16 residues. The CDR3 here is CATSDVRDTARYTQYF. As DNA, the CDR3 is TGTGCCACCAGTGACGTCCGGGACACGGCTCGGTATACGCAGTATTTT.

As regards this clonotype: The final CDR3 position lacks the conserved phenylalanine or tryptophan, pointing to a likely read error. The DNA is left out, because the CDR3 cannot be placed on it with certainty; the CDR3 is given as TCRdb lists it. The chain is built from TRBV4-2 and TRBJ2-6. The CDR3 sequence runs 16 residues, both termini included. The germline gives CDR1 LGHNA, CDR2 YNFKEQ. CDR3 amino acids: CASSYRSSSGANVVTI.

This clonotype was detected ten times or more. This chain connects TRBV29-1 to TRBJ2-7, with 7 bases fitting TRBD1. The CDR3 totals 14 residues. CDR1 and CDR2 (germline): SQVTM, ANQGSEA. Losses at the gene ends were 0 bases for V and 4 bases for J; bases not matched to a gene: 6. The CDR3: CSVEDRDSLYEQYF. The CDR3 DNA reads TGCAGCGTTGAAGACCGGGACAGCCTATACGAGCAGTACTTC.

A word on this clonotype: At one boundary the junction diverges from the germline segment, which might be a read error. This chain links TRBV29-1 with TRBJ1-2; D is possibly TRBD1 (5 bases). This CDR3 spans 16 amino acids. In germline, CDR1 is SQVTM, CDR2 ANQGSEA. CDR3 nucleotides: TGCAGCGTTGGGGTTGCCGGGGACGTCGGGTACTATGGCTGCACCTTC. It codes for CSVGVAGDVGYYGCTF.

Turning to this clonotype: The CDR3 end shows no conserved phenylalanine or tryptophan, and so a read error is likely. The chain recombines TRBV11-2 with TRBJ2-5; 8 bases are shared with TRBD1. The CDR3 sequence is 15 residues long. Per the germline V gene, CDR1 is SGHAT and CDR2 is FQNNGV. Here the CDR3 reads CVSSLGQGNQETQYL. The CDR3 DNA follows: TGTGTCAGCAGCTTAGGACAGGGAAATCAAGAGACCCAGTACCTC.

V gene TRBV4-2 combines with J gene TRBJ2-3; the match to TRBD2 covers 8 bases. Germline V gene sequence: CDR1 LGHNA, CDR2 YNFKEQ. This CDR3 is 19 amino acids long. CDR3 loop: CVISQDAPAGGLSTDTQYF. CDR3 bases: TGTGTAATCAGCCAAGACGCCCCGGCGGGAGGCCTGAGCACAGATACGCAGTATTTT.

This clonotype was seen repeatedly, ten times or more. The V gene is TRBV20-1, the J gene TRBJ2-3; a possible D gene is TRBD2 (7 bases). CDR1 DFQATT and CDR2 SNEGSKA come from the germline V gene (reference sequence). The CDR3 sequence is 14 residues long. The CDR3 nucleotides read TGCTCGGCTTTGGGGGGGCTTAAGTCGGATACGCAGTATTTT. This gives the protein CSALGGLKSDTQYF.